These 27 T cell receptor beta chains were all obtained from the same sample, sequenced in a study of blood T cell repertoires in COVID-19. The table came from immunoSEQ multiplex PCR; TCRdb's copy has only in-frame clones and leaves some out. The repertoire holds 45,000 to 70,000 clones, with 65% to 90% as singletons. Sequencing was carried out using peripheral blood. Source of these receptors: a woman older than 75 with active or convalescent COVID-19.

CDR3: CASSAGQGAAYGYTF. The CDR3 DNA sequence: TGTGCCAGCAGCGCCGGACAGGGGGCGGCGTATGGCTACACCTTC. The chain employs TRBV7-2 and TRBJ1-2; 11 nucleotides align to TRBD1. With V trimmed by 5 bases and J by 5 bases, 7 bases remained unmatched. Germline V CDR1 and CDR2: SGHTA, FQGNSA. The CDR3 covers 15 residues. The whole variable domain, remainder taken from reference TRBV7-2 and TRBJ1-2, is GAGVSQSPSNKVTEKGKDVELRCDPISGHTALYWYRQSLGQGLEFLIYFQGNSAPDKSGLPSDRFSAERTGGSVSTLTIQRTQQEDSAVYLCASSAGQGAAYGYTFGSGTRLTVV.

J is TRBJ2-3 and V is TRBV27, with D tentatively TRBD1 (6 bases). Trimming took 3 bases from V and 2 from J, leaving 15 bases between them. The CDR3 is 16 residues long. Germline V lookup: CDR1 MNHEY, CDR2 SMNVEV (reference sequence). The CDR3 DNA follows: TGTGCCAGCAGTTTGAATTCAGGGGTCTCCACAGATACGCAGTATTTT. Translation gives CASSLNSGVSTDTQYF.

The rearrangement uses TRBV15 and TRBJ1-4; tentative D call: TRBD1 (5 bases). Germline V gene sequence: CDR1 LNHNV, CDR2 YYDKDF (reference sequence). V shed 2 bases and J shed 3 bases, with 7 bases lying between them. The CDR3 has 14 amino acids. The CDR3 protein is CATSRRDSNEKLFF. The CDR3 DNA reads as TGTGCCACCAGCAGACGGGACTCTAATGAAAAACTGTTTTTT.

This clone was recorded a few times. The chain uses TRBV10-3 and TRBJ1-5; D possibly corresponds to TRBD1 (6 bases). The ends were cut back, 7 bases at V and 6 bases at J, with 34 bases in the middle. Germline V gene sequence: CDR1 ENHRY, CDR2 SYGVKD. This CDR3 region has 20 residues. The CDR3 nucleotides are TGTGCCATCATGCCGACCGTTCGGACAGTTATAGACCCCTTCAGTCAGCCCCAGCATTTT. This translates into CAIMPTVRTVIDPFSQPQHF.

This clone was detected once. The chain combines TRBV24-1 with TRBJ2-5; 10 nucleotides match TRBD2. V shed 7 bases, J shed 4 bases, and the junction held 11 bases outside the gene matches. CDR3 length equals 16 residues. Germline lookup yields CDR1 KGHDR and CDR2 SFDVKD. The CDR3 sequence: CATSPRAGGRAETQYF. CDR3 nucleotide sequence: TGTGCCACCAGCCCACGAGCGGGGGGGCGGGCAGAGACCCAGTACTTC.

The rearrangement uses TRBV6-2 or TRBV6-3 and TRBJ2-5; 7 bases line up with TRBD2. The CDR3 sequence is 15 residues long. In germline, CDR1 is MNHEY, CDR2 SVGEGT. V lost 6 bases, J lost 2 bases, and 9 bases stayed unmatched. This chain's CDR3 is CASSGGTTQQETQYF. The DNA of the CDR3 is TGTGCCAGCAGCGGCGGGACTACACAACAAGAGACCCAGTACTTC.

This rearrangement joins TRBV5-8 to TRBJ1-1; weak D call: TRBD1 (5 bases). Germline V lookup: CDR1 SGHTS, CDR2 YDEGEE. Deletions cut 0 bases from V and 4 bases from J, with 16 bases between. The CDR3 is 16 residues long. For the CDR3, the DNA is TGTGCCAGCAGCTTGGGACAGCGGGGTGTGAGCACTGAAGCTTTCTTT. Its translation: CASSLGQRGVSTEAFF. The full variable domain, with the rest looked up from reference TRBV5-8 and TRBJ1-1, is EAGVTQSPTHLIKTRGQQATLRCSPISGHTSVYWYQQALGLGLQFLLWYDEGEERNRGNFPPRFSGRQFPNYSSELNVNALELEDSALYLCASSLGQRGVSTEAFFGQGTRLTVV.

The chain employs TRBV11-2 and TRBJ2-5; the D is unclear. Trimming took off 5 bases at V and 3 bases at J, with 7 bases between the two ends. There are 12 residues in the CDR3. Per the germline V gene, CDR1 is SGHAT and CDR2 is FQNNGV. Written as DNA, the CDR3 is TGTGCCAGCAGCGTACAAAAAGAGACCCAGTACTTC. It specifies CASSVQKETQYF.

V is TRBV7-2 and J is TRBJ2-3, with 15 bases matching TRBD2. The V segment lost 5 bases and the J segment 1 base; nucleotides outside the gene matches: 10. The CDR3 consists of 19 residues. CDR1 and CDR2 from the germline V gene are SGHTA and FQGNSA. This CDR3 is CASSPKGGLAGGRTDTQYF. The CDR3 DNA reads as TGTGCCAGCAGCCCCAAGGGAGGACTAGCGGGGGGGCGCACAGATACGCAGTATTTT.

The J gene is TRBJ2-7, the V gene TRBV7-9; tentatively, D is TRBD1 (5 bases). The V gene's germline CDR1 is SEHNR and CDR2 FQNEAQ (reference sequence). The V end was cut by 1 base, the J end by 2 bases, with 9 bases between. The CDR3 has 14 residues. CDR3 DNA sequence: TGTGCCAGCAGCTTAGGTTCAGGGACCTACGAGCAGTACTTC. It codes for CASSLGSGTYEQYF.

The rearrangement joins TRBV14 to TRBJ2-1; 10 positions agree with TRBD2. This CDR3 spans 15 amino acids. J lost 9 bases, V lost 4 bases, and 9 bases had no gene match. CDR1 is SGHDN and CDR2 is FVKESK in the germline V gene. CDR3 in amino acids: CASSLGLAAKGEQFF. CDR3 nucleotides: TGTGCCAGCAGCCTCGGACTAGCGGCAAAGGGTGAGCAGTTCTTC.

The rearrangement uses TRBV7-2 and TRBJ1-2, with D unresolved. The ends were cut back, 1 base at V and 8 bases at J, with 14 bases in the middle. The CDR3 contains 14 residues. Germline V gene data show CDR1 as SGHTA and CDR2 as FQGNSA. For the CDR3, the DNA is TGTGCCAGCAGCTTAGACAGTCCAACCCTGGGCTACACCTTC. It codes for CASSLDSPTLGYTF.

The V gene is TRBV6-5, the J gene TRBJ1-1; D may be TRBD1 (6 bases). This CDR3 comprises 15 residues. The ends were cut back, 6 bases at V and 7 bases at J, with 21 bases in the middle. Germline CDR1 reads MNHEY; CDR2 reads SVGAGI. This chain's CDR3 is CASSVFRDIGGEAFF. The CDR3 DNA reads TGTGCCAGCAGCGTATTCCGGGACATAGGCGGTGAAGCTTTCTTT.

This clone was detected only once. V is TRBV10-1 and J is TRBJ1-2, with 11 bases fitting TRBD1. This CDR3 comprises 11 residues. The V and J ends lost 9 bases and 10 bases, in that order; junction bases with no gene match: 4. The germline V gene encodes CDR1 WNHNN and CDR2 SYGVQD (reference sequence). The CDR3 bases are TGCGCCAGAGGGGACAGGGGGGACTACACCTTC. It translates to CARGDRGDYTF.

The DNA of the CDR3 is TGTGCCAGCAGAACAGGGAGGGGGTCACCCCTCCACTTT. This translates into CASRTGRGSPLHF. The rearrangement uses TRBV28 and TRBJ1-6; tentative D call: TRBD1 (6 bases). Trimming pared 6 bases from V and 10 bases from J, leaving 13 bases between. The CDR3 has 13 residues. Germline V gene sequence: CDR1 MDHEN, CDR2 SYDVKM.

This chain uses TRBV4-2 with TRBJ2-7; unclear D gene. Trimming cost V 3 bases and J 7 bases, with 13 bases left between them. CDR1 LGHNA and CDR2 YNFKEQ come from the germline V gene. This CDR3 is 13 amino acids long. Here the CDR3 reads CASSQALLGEQYF. The CDR3 DNA reads as TGTGCCAGCAGCCAGGCCCTCCTCGGGGAGCAGTACTTC.

The genes are TRBV18 and TRBJ1-5, with 10 bases matching TRBD1. CDR1 and CDR2 (germline): KGHSH, LQKENI. Trimming took 4 bases from V and 2 from J; bases not matched to a gene: 11. The CDR3 has 18 amino acids. The CDR3 loop reads CASSQGPGTGVGNQPQHF. In nucleotides, the CDR3 is TGTGCCAGCTCACAGGGACCGGGGACAGGGGTTGGCAATCAGCCCCAGCATTTT.

This chain links TRBV11-2 with TRBJ2-1; 9 nucleotides agree with TRBD2. This CDR3 has 17 amino acids. The V gene end was trimmed by 0 bases and the J gene end by 10 bases; junction bases not matched to a gene: 13. CDR1 is SGHAT and CDR2 is FQNNGV in the germline V gene. The CDR3 here is CASSLDAPSGAVGEQFF. In nucleotides, the CDR3 is TGTGCCAGCAGCTTAGATGCGCCTAGCGGGGCCGTGGGGGAGCAGTTCTTC.

The rearrangement links TRBV5-1 to TRBJ2-7, with 8 bases lining up with TRBD1. Trimming cost V 3 bases and J 4 bases; bases outside gene matches: 9. The CDR3 extends over 15 amino acids. The germline V gene encodes CDR1 SGHRS and CDR2 YFSETQ. The CDR3 sequence is CASSSRDRITYEQYF. DNA for the CDR3: TGCGCCAGCAGCTCCCGGGACAGGATAACGTACGAGCAGTACTTC.

The chain has TRBV5-1 and TRBJ2-3; D is possibly TRBD1 (6 bases). The CDR3 runs 16 residues. Trimming removed 1 base at V and 6 bases at J, with 18 bases between. The germline CDR1 and CDR2 sequences are SGHRS and YFSETQ. The CDR3 loop reads CASSLSQGPGIDTQYF. CDR3 coding DNA: TGCGCCAGCAGCTTGTCTCAGGGGCCAGGGATCGATACGCAGTATTTT.

This chain links TRBV28 with TRBJ1-1, with 8 bases lining up with TRBD1. The CDR3 is 15 residues long. V was clipped by 6 bases and J by 4 bases; unmatched bases: 10. The germline V gene has CDR1 MDHEN and CDR2 SYDVKM. The chain's CDR3 is CASRYSGGGSTEAFF. DNA for the CDR3: TGTGCCAGCAGATACTCAGGGGGCGGTAGCACTGAAGCTTTCTTT. The variable domain in full, with the rest retrieved from reference TRBV28 and TRBJ1-1, is DVKVTQSSRYLVKRTGEKVFLECVQDMDHENMFWYRQDPGLGLRLIYFSYDVKMKEKGDIPEGYSVSREKKERFSLILESASTNQTSMYLCASRYSGGGSTEAFFGQGTRLTVV.

Comment on this clone: The same CDR3 arises from other DNA sequences in this sample as well. The V and J genes are TRBV6-6 and TRBJ2-1, with D hard to call. This CDR3 is 12 amino acids long. Germline CDR1 MNHNY, CDR2 SVGAGI (reference sequence). Deletions cut 6 bases from V and 4 bases from J, with 7 bases between. The CDR3 DNA is TGTGCCAGCAGCCGTCCGTACAATGAGCAGTTCTTC. This codes for CASSRPYNEQFF.

The V gene is TRBV9, the J gene TRBJ2-2; 7 bases fit TRBD2. Germline values: CDR1 SGDLS, CDR2 YYNGEE. This CDR3 is built from 16 residues. V lost 0 bases to trimming and J lost 1 base; unmatched junction nucleotides: 3. CDR3 bases: TGTGCCAGCAGCGTAGGTGGCGGGGGGAACACCGGGGAGCTGTTTTTT. Residues: CASSVGGGGNTGELFF.

V is TRBV6-2 or TRBV6-3 and J is TRBJ2-7; a possible D gene is TRBD2 (6 bases). The CDR3 is 15 residues long. CDR1 MNHEY and CDR2 SVGEGT come from the germline V gene. The V gene lost 2 bases and the J gene lost 0 bases, with 11 bases spanning the gap. The CDR3 sequence: CASSYDGGSSYEQYF. The CDR3 DNA sequence: TGTGCCAGCAGTTACGACGGGGGAAGCTCCTACGAGCAGTACTTC.

V usage is TRBV10-1 and J usage is TRBJ2-7; 13 nucleotides match TRBD2. The CDR3 runs 14 residues. The V gene end was trimmed by 6 bases and the J gene end by 7 bases; junction bases not matched to a gene: 6. Germline V gene sequence: CDR1 WNHNN, CDR2 SYGVQD (reference sequence). CDR3 region: CASSQLAGGREQYF. The CDR3 DNA reads TGCGCCAGCAGCCAACTAGCGGGGGGGCGGGAGCAGTACTTC.

To note about this clone: Other nucleotide sequences from this sample produce the same CDR3. The chain carries TRBV2 and TRBJ1-1, with D unclear. The V gene lost 6 bases and the J gene lost 4 bases, with 9 bases spanning the gap. The germline V gene has CDR1 SNHLY and CDR2 FYNNEI. CDR3 size: 12 residues. CDR3 sequence: CASRRTGTEAFF. The DNA of the CDR3 is TGTGCCAGCAGGCGGACTGGCACTGAAGCTTTCTTT. Looking up the rest from reference TRBV2 and TRBJ1-1 gives the full variable domain: EPEVTQTPSHQVTQMGQEVILRCVPISNHLYFYWYRQILGQKVEFLVSFYNNEISEKSEIFDDQFSVERPDGSNFTLKIRSTKLEDSAMYFCASRRTGTEAFFGQGTRLTVV.

The rearrangement links TRBV5-3 to TRBJ1-5; TRBD1 agrees at 7 bases. TRBV5-3 is reported as an ORF; its role is uncertain. The CDR3 sequence is 14 residues long. V dropped 2 bases and J dropped 3; count of bases not matched to a gene: 2. The CDR3 coding sequence is TGTGCCAGAAGCTTAGGGACAGTCAATCAGCCCCAGCATTTT. Translated: CARSLGTVNQPQHF.